One sample yielded the 2 T cell receptor beta chains listed below, sequenced in a study of identifying expanded T cells in peripheral blood. The table came from immunoSEQ multiplex PCR; TCRdb's copy has only in-frame clones and leaves some out. The sample lists about 74,000 clones; 84% were seen once. Sequenced input: blood. Receptor source: a person aged 18 to 69 in good health.

V and J are TRBV5-1 and TRBJ2-5; 10 bases are shared with TRBD2. There are 17 residues in the CDR3. After removal of 0 bases from V and 4 bases from J, the junction contained 9 bases not matched to a gene. Germline-derived CDR1 and CDR2 are SGHRS and YFSETQ. DNA of the CDR3: TGCGCCAGCAGCTTGGCACCTAACCTAGCGGGAGCAGAGACCCAGTACTTC. Amino acids: CASSLAPNLAGAETQYF.

The chain has TRBV6-6 and TRBJ1-1; D possibly corresponds to TRBD1 (5 bases). The germline V and J ends were trimmed by 2 bases and 5 bases, with 12 bases remaining between them. CDR1 MNHNY and CDR2 SVGAGI come from the germline V gene (reference sequence). This CDR3 is 14 amino acids long. CDR3 region: CASSYVRAGTEAFF. The CDR3 bases are TGTGCCAGCAGTTACGTCAGGGCGGGGACTGAAGCTTTCTTT.